This entry lists 3 T cell receptor beta chains sequenced from one sample in a study of CD8+ T cells in alopecia areata. The treatment was: oral pan-JAK inhibitor, 5-10 mg twice daily. Sequencing templates came from extracted RNA that was reverse transcribed into cDNA. TCRdb's table, derived via immunoSEQ multiplex PCR, lists solely in-frame clones and lacks some. This sample has some 190,000 clones; over 60% occur once, and the top ten carry 1.2%. This specimen consisted of CD4+ T cells sorted from blood, obtained at week 44, from a patient treated with tofacitinib. Source of these receptors: a human donor with alopecia areata.

A few counts support this clone. The chain combines TRBV19 with TRBJ2-7, with D perhaps matching TRBD1 (6 bases). This CDR3 is built from 13 residues. From germline, CDR1 is LNHDA and CDR2 SQIVND (reference sequence). V was pared by 5 bases and J by 2 bases, with 10 bases between. The CDR3 here is CASSPQGPYEQYF. The CDR3 DNA follows: TGTGCCAGTAGTCCTCAGGGGCCCTACGAGCAGTACTTC. The full variable domain, completed using reference TRBV19 and TRBJ2-7, is DGGITQSPKYLFRKEGQNVTLSCEQNLNHDAMYWYRQDPGQGLRLIYYSQIVNDFQKGDIAEGYSVSREKKESFPLTVTSAQKNPTAFYLCASSPQGPYEQYFGPGTRLTVT.

This clone showed up many times. This chain connects TRBV7-2 to TRBJ2-3; 9 bases map to TRBD2. This CDR3 has 17 amino acids. The germline gives CDR1 SGHTA, CDR2 FQGNSA. J was trimmed by 1 base and V by 4 bases; bases with no gene match: 9. The DNA for the CDR3 is TGTGCCAGCAGCTGGCGGAGCGGGGGGTACGGCACAGATACGCAGTATTTT. Translating it yields CASSWRSGGYGTDTQYF. The whole variable domain, remainder taken from reference TRBV7-2 and TRBJ2-3, is GAGVSQSPSNKVTEKGKDVELRCDPISGHTALYWYRQSLGQGLEFLIYFQGNSAPDKSGLPSDRFSAERTGGSVSTLTIQRTQQEDSAVYLCASSWRSGGYGTDTQYFGPGTRLTVL.

This rearrangement joins TRBV5-1 to TRBJ2-7; D gene ambiguous. Trimming pared 0 bases from V and 5 bases from J, leaving 9 bases between. The CDR3 spans 13 residues. Germline-derived CDR1 and CDR2 are SGHRS and YFSETQ. The CDR3 nucleotides are TGCGCCAGCAGCTTGGCCGGGTTTCACGAGCAGTACTTC. Its protein is CASSLAGFHEQYF.